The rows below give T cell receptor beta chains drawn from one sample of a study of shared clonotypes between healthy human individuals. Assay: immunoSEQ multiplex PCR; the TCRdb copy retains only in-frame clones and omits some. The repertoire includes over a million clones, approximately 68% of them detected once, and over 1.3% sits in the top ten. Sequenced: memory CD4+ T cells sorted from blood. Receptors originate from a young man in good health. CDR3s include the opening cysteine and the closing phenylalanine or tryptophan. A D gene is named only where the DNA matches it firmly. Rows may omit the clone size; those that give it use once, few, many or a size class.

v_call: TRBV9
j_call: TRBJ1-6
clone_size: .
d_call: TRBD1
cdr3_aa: CASSIETGNSPLHF
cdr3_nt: TGTGCCAGCAGCATCGAGACAGGGAATTCACCCCTCCACTTT

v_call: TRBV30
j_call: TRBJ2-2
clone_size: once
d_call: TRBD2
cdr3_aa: CAWSGGKGTGELFF
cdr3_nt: TGTGCCTGGAGCGGGGGGAAGGGCACCGGGGAGCTGTTTTTT

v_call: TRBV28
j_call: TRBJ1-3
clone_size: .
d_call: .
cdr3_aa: CASSPRRGRRSSGNTIYF
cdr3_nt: TGTGCCAGCAGTCCCCGTCGGGGCCGCCGGAGCTCTGGAAACACCATATATTTT

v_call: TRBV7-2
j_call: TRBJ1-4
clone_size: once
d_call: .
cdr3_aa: CASSHRRAGRDDNEKLFF
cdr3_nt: TGTGCCAGCAGCCACCGGCGGGCAGGGAGGGATGATAATGAAAAACTGTTTTTT

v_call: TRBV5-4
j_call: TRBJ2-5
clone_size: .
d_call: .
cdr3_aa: CASSLAPETQYF
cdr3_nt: TGTGCCAGCAGCTTGGCCCCAGAGACCCAGTACTTC

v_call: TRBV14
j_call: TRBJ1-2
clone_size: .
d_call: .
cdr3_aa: CASSQSGVVPNTF
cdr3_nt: TGTGCCAGCAGCCAAAGTGGGGTCGTTCCCAACACCTTC

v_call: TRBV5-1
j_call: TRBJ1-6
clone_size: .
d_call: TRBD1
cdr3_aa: CASSRGQESSYNSPLHF
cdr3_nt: TGCGCCAGCAGCCGGGGACAGGAGAGCTCCTATAATTCACCCCTCCACTTT

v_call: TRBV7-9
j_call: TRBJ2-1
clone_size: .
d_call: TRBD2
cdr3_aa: CASSLEGLAYNEQFF
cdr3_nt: TGTGCCAGCAGCTTAGAGGGACTAGCCTACAATGAGCAGTTCTTC

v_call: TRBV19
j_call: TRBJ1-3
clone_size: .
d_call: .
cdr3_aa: CASSLDGRSGNTIYF
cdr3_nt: TGTGCCAGTAGTCTCGACGGCCGCTCTGGAAACACCATATATTTT

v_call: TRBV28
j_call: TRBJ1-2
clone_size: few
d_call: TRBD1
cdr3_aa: CASSSGTGVGGYTF
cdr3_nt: TGTGCCAGCAGTTCCGGGACAGGAGTGGGGGGCTACACCTTC

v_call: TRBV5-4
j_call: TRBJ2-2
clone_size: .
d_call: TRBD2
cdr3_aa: CASSFSAGTNTGELFF
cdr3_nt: TGTGCCAGCAGCTTCTCAGCGGGGACTAACACCGGGGAGCTGTTTTTT

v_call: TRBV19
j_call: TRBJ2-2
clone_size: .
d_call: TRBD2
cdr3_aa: CASSMKLAGGPWELFF
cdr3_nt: TGTGCCAGTAGTATGAAGCTAGCGGGGGGGCCTTGGGAGCTGTTTTTT

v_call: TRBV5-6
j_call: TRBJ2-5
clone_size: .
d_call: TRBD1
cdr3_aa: CASSRLDRDGETQYF
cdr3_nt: TGTGCCAGCAGCAGGCTCGACAGGGACGGGGAGACCCAGTACTTC

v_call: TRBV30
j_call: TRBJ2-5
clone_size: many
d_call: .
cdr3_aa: CAWSNTAYQETQYF
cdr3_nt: TGTGCCTGGAGCAACACCGCGTACCAAGAGACCCAGTACTTC

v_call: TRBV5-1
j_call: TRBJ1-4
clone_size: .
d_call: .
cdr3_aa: CASSSGVPSEKLFF
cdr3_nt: TGCGCCAGCAGCTCCGGAGTCCCGTCCGAAAAACTGTTTTTT

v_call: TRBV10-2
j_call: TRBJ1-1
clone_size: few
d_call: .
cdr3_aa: CASSEVGAEAFF
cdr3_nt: TGCGCCAGCAGTGAGGTGGGTGCTGAAGCTTTCTTT

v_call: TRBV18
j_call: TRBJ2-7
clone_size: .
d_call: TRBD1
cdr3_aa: CASSPPGQGPMTSSYEQYF
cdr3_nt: TGTGCCAGCTCACCACCGGGACAGGGCCCAATGACTAGCTCCTACGAGCAGTACTTC

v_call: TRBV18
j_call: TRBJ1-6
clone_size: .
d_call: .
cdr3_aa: CASSSNSGRAYNSPLHF
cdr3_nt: TGTGCCAGCTCATCGAACTCCGGCAGGGCCTATAATTCACCCCTCCACTTT

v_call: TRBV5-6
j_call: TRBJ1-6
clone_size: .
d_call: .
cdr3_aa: CASSLRDRIGAQLHF
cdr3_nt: TGTGCCAGCAGCCTCCGGGACCGAATCGGGGCCCAACTCCACTTT

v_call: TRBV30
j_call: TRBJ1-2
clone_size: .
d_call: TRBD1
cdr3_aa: CAWNTGGLHGYTF
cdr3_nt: TGTGCCTGGAATACAGGGGGCTTACATGGCTACACCTTC

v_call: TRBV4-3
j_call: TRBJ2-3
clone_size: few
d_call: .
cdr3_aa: CASSQGPRGEGFASTDTQYF
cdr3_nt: TGCGCCAGCAGCCAGGGACCTAGGGGGGAGGGCTTTGCTAGCACAGATACGCAGTATTTT

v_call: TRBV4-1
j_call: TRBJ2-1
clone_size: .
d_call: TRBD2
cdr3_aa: CASSQDGRSYNEQFF
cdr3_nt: TGCGCCAGCAGCCAGGACGGGAGGTCCTACAATGAGCAGTTCTTC

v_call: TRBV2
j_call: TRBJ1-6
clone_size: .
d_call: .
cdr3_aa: CASSEMAGYNSPLHF
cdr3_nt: TGTGCCAGCAGTGAAATGGCAGGCTATAATTCACCCCTCCACTTT

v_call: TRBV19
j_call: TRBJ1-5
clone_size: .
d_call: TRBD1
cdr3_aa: CASSILLTGGDQPQHF
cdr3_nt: TGTGCCAGTAGTATCCTTCTCACAGGGGGCGATCAGCCCCAGCATTTT

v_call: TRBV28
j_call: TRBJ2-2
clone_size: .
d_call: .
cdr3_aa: CASSPPGARSGELFF
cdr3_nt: TGTGCCAGCAGTCCCCCGGGGGCGCGGTCGGGGGAGCTGTTTTTT

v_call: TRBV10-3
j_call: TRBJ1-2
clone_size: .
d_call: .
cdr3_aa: CAISESMGGYGYTF
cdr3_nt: TGTGCCATCAGTGAGTCGATGGGTGGCTATGGCTACACCTTC

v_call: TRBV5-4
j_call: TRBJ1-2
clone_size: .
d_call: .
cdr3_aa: CASSDGYGYTF
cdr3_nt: TGTGCCAGCAGCGACGGCTATGGCTACACCTTC

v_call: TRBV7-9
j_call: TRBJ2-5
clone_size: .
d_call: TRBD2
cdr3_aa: CASSILSGGVETQYF
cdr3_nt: TGTGCCAGCAGCATCCTTAGCGGGGGGGTAGAGACCCAGTACTTC

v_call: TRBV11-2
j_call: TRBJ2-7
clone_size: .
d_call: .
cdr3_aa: CASSLDRWPNSYEQYF
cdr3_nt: TGTGCCAGCAGCTTAGATCGTTGGCCCAACTCCTACGAGCAGTACTTC

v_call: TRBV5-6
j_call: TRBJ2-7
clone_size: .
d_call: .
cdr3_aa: CASSPTGAVSYEQYF
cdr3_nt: TGTGCCAGCAGCCCAACCGGCGCAGTCTCCTACGAGCAGTACTTC

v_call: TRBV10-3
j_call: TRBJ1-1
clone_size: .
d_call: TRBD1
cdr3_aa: CAIVPKGARRVSGGPNTEAFF
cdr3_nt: TGTGCCATCGTACCTAAGGGGGCTCGGAGAGTTTCAGGGGGACCGAACACTGAAGCTTTCTTT

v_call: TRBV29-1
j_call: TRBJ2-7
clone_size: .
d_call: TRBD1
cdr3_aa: CSVSTGTGQHEQYF
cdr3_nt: TGCAGCGTCTCAACCGGGACAGGGCAGCACGAGCAGTACTTC

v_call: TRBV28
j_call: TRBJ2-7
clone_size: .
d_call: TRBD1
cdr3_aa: CASSSPAGAGGSYEQYF
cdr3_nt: TGTGCCAGCAGTTCCCCAGCAGGGGCAGGGGGCTCCTACGAGCAGTACTTC

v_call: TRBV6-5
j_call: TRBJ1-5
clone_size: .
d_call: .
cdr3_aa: CASSVTSGAGQPQHF
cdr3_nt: TGTGCCAGCAGTGTTACGTCAGGGGCTGGCCAGCCCCAGCATTTT

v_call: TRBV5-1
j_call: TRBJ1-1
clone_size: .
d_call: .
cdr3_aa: CASSALQGRDTEAFF
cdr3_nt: TGCGCCAGCAGCGCCTTACAGGGAAGGGACACTGAAGCTTTCTTT

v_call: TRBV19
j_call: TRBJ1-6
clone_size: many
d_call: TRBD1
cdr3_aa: CASTLGQGRYNSPLHF
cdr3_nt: TGTGCCAGTACCCTTGGACAGGGAAGATATAATTCACCCCTCCACTTT

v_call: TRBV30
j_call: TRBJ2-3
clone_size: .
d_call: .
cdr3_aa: CAWGVGRLSGTDTQYF
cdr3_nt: TGTGCCTGGGGCGTAGGTCGGCTCTCCGGCACAGATACGCAGTATTTT

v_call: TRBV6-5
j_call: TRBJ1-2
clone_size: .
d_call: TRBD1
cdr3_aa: CASSYLTGKGYTF
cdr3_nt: TGTGCCAGCAGTTACTTGACAGGGAAAGGCTACACCTTC

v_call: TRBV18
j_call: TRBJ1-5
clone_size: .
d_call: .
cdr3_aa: CASSPRDGHQPQHF
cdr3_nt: TGTGCCAGCTCACCACGGGACGGGCATCAGCCCCAGCATTTT

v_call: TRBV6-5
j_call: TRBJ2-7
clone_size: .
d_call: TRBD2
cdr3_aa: CASNRAGGFYEQYF
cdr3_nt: TGTGCCAGCAATCGAGCGGGAGGCTTCTACGAGCAGTACTTC

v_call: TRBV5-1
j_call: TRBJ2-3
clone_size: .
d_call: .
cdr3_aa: CASSLRTDSTDTQYF
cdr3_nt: TGCGCCAGCAGCTTGCGTACGGATAGCACAGATACGCAGTATTTT

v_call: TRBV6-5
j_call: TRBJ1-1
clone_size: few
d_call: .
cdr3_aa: CASSYSGGMNTEAFF
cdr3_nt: TGTGCCAGCAGTTACTCGGGGGGCATGAACACTGAAGCTTTCTTT

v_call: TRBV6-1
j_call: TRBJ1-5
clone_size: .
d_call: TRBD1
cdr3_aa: CASRTGISNQPQHF
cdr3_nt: TGTGCCAGCAGGACAGGGATTAGCAATCAGCCCCAGCATTTT

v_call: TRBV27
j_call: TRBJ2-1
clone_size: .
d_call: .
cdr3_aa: CASTLSAVSYNEQFF
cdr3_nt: TGTGCCAGCACCCTAAGCGCAGTTTCCTACAATGAGCAGTTCTTC

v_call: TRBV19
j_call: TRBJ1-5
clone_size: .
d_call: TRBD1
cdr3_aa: CASSVGTDNQPQHF
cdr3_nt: TGTGCCAGTAGTGTCGGGACAGACAATCAGCCCCAGCATTTT

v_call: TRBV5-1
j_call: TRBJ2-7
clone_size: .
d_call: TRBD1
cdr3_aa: CASSAGTGAYEQYF
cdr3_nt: TGCGCCAGCAGCGCCGGGACAGGGGCCTACGAGCAGTACTTC

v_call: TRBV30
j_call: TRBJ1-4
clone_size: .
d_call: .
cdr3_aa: CAWSLLQNEKLFF
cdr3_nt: TGTGCCTGGAGTTTACTGCAGAATGAAAAACTGTTTTTT

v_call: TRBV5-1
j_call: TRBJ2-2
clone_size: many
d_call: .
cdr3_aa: CASSYNRDSNTGELFF
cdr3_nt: TGCGCCAGCAGTTACAACAGGGACTCTAACACCGGGGAGCTGTTTTTT

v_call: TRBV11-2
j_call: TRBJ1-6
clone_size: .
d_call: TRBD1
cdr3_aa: CASSSGQRNSPLHF
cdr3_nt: TGTGCCAGCAGCTCGGGACAGAGAAATTCACCCCTCCACTTT

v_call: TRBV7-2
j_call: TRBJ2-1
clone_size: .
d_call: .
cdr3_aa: CASSPRVWGHEQFF
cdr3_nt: TGTGCCAGCAGCCCCCGGGTTTGGGGGCATGAGCAGTTCTTC

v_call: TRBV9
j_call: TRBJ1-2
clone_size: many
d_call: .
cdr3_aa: CASSVVRRSQHNYGYTF
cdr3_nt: TGTGCCAGCAGCGTAGTCCGGAGGTCCCAACATAACTATGGCTACACCTTC

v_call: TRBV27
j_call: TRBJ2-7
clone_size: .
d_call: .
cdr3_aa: CASSGRGFEQYF
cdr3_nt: TGTGCCAGCAGTGGCAGGGGATTCGAGCAGTACTTC

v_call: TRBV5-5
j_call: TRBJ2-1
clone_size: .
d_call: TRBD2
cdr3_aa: CASSWAGTKISGSSYNEQFF
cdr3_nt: TGTGCCAGCAGCTGGGCCGGGACAAAAATAAGCGGGAGCTCCTACAATGAGCAGTTCTTC

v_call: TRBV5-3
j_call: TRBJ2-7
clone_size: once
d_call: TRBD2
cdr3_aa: CARSLGCSGGPLTFKEQYF
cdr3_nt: TGTGCCAGAAGCTTGGGGTGTAGCGGGGGGCCTCTAACCTTTAAAGAGCAGTACTTC

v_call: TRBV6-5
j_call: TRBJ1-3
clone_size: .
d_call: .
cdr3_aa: CASVSKGNTIYF
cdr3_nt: TGTGCCAGCGTGTCTAAAGGGAACACCATATATTTT

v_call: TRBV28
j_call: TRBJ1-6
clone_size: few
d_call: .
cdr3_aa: CASSLLDGNNSPLHF
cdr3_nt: TGTGCCAGCAGTTTACTGGACGGGAATAATTCACCCCTCCACTTT